Listed below are T cell receptor beta chains from one sample, sequenced in a study of cytomegalovirus exposure and HLA in healthy donors. Clones were read by immunoSEQ multiplex PCR, and TCRdb kept only the in-frame ones, dropping some. The sample has around 62,000 clones, roughly 90% seen once. Sequenced: PBMCs. The receptor set was obtained from a woman between 18 and 30 years old in good health and CMV-seronegative. Both conserved end residues are part of each CDR3. Fields, in order: V gene, D gene, clone size, J gene, CDR3 protein, CDR3 DNA. D genes are given only for firm matches. Clone size is not always given. Where it is, it says once, few, many or a class for expanded clones.

>TRBV6-1|-|-|TRBJ2-1
CASREQFF
TGTGCCAGCCGGGAGCAGTTCTTC
>TRBV10-3|TRBD1|-|TRBJ1-1
CAISEVGQGTEAFF
TGTGCCATCAGTGAGGTCGGACAGGGCACTGAAGCTTTCTTT
>TRBV5-4|-|-|TRBJ1-5
CASSLDAVNQPQHF
TGTGCCAGCAGCTTGGACGCAGTGAATCAGCCCCAGCATTTT
>TRBV30|-|-|TRBJ1-6
CAWSYGGKNSPLHF
TGTGCCTGGAGTTATGGGGGGAAGAATTCACCCCTCCACTTT
>TRBV18|TRBD1|-|TRBJ1-4
CASSPMTGPNEKLFF
TGTGCCAGCTCACCCATGACAGGGCCAAATGAAAAACTGTTTTTT
>TRBV7-2|-|-|TRBJ2-5
CASSPSNRGETQYF
TGTGCCAGCAGCCCCAGTAATCGGGGAGAGACCCAGTACTTC
>TRBV6-1|TRBD1|-|TRBJ1-6
CASTAGGRSPLHF
TGTGCCAGCACCGCAGGGGGAAGGTCACCCCTCCACTTT
>TRBV15|TRBD2|-|TRBJ2-1
CATSGSGGALNEQFF
TGTGCCACCAGCGGTAGCGGGGGGGCTCTCAATGAGCAGTTCTTC
>TRBV4-1|-|-|TRBJ2-7
CASSQDRRGPREQYF
TGCGCCAGCAGCCAAGATCGGAGGGGACCAAGGGAGCAGTACTTC
>TRBV30|TRBD2|-|TRBJ2-7
CAWRTSGPYTTYEQYF
TGTGCCTGGAGGACTAGCGGGCCTTACACAACCTACGAGCAGTACTTC
>TRBV4-2|-|-|TRBJ2-3
CASSQELSGATDTQYF
TGTGCCAGCAGCCAAGAGTTGTCAGGGGCCACAGATACGCAGTATTTT
>TRBV15|-|once|TRBJ2-7
CATSDGENAYEQYF
TGTGCCACCAGCGACGGGGAAAATGCCTACGAGCAGTACTTC
>TRBV28|-|few|TRBJ2-5
CASTDSIGETQYF
TGTGCCAGCACCGATAGTATTGGAGAGACCCAGTACTTC
>TRBV11-1|-|-|TRBJ1-1
CASSLGQKNTEAFF
TGTGCCAGCAGCTTAGGGCAGAAGAACACTGAAGCTTTCTTT
>TRBV9|TRBD2|-|TRBJ2-2
CASSPSPSGINTGELFF
TGTGCCAGCAGCCCCAGTCCCAGCGGGATAAACACCGGGGAGCTGTTTTTT
>TRBV28|-|-|TRBJ1-2
CASRISGYYGYTF
TGTGCCAGCAGGATTAGCGGCTACTATGGCTACACCTTC
>TRBV28|TRBD1|-|TRBJ1-1
CASRYDRGLSMNTEAFF
TGTGCCAGCAGGTATGACAGGGGGCTTTCCATGAACACTGAAGCTTTCTTT
>TRBV11-2|-|-|TRBJ2-5
CASSLTGSETQYF
TGTGCCAGCAGCCTAACAGGTTCCGAGACCCAGTACTTC
>TRBV6-5|TRBD2|many|TRBJ2-7
CASSYRTSGKPYEQYF
TGTGCCAGCAGTTACCGCACTAGCGGGAAACCCTACGAGCAGTACTTC
>TRBV2|-|once|TRBJ2-1
CASSVDMRIYNEQFF
TGTGCCAGCAGTGTGGACATGAGGATCTACAATGAGCAGTTCTTC
>TRBV19|TRBD1|-|TRBJ1-3
CASAPGTDHSGNTIYF
TGTGCCAGTGCCCCCGGGACAGACCACTCTGGAAACACCATATATTTT
>TRBV2|-|-|TRBJ2-2
CASSDVFNTGELFF
TGTGCCAGCAGTGACGTCTTTAACACCGGGGAGCTGTTTTTT
>TRBV30|TRBD2|-|TRBJ2-7
CASTIGLAGMRNSYEQYF
TGTGCCTCGACAATCGGGCTAGCGGGAATGAGAAACTCCTACGAGCAGTACTTC
>TRBV5-4|TRBD2|-|TRBJ2-7
CASSSLAGGLGYEQYF
TGTGCCAGCAGTAGTCTAGCGGGAGGTCTGGGCTACGAGCAGTACTTC
>TRBV27|-|-|TRBJ2-7
CASSLDRDLGEQYF
TGTGCCAGCAGTCTAGACAGGGACTTAGGTGAGCAGTACTTC
>TRBV7-3|TRBD1|-|TRBJ2-3
CASSRGQGYTDTQYF
TGTGCCAGCAGCCGTGGACAGGGATACACAGATACGCAGTATTTT
>TRBV5-1|TRBD1|-|TRBJ1-4
CASSSGQGSFGEKLFF
TGCGCCAGCAGCTCGGGACAGGGCAGTTTTGGTGAAAAACTGTTTTTT
>TRBV7-8|TRBD1|-|TRBJ1-1
CASRTTGISGMNTEAFF
TGTGCCAGCAGGACGACAGGGATTAGTGGGATGAACACTGAAGCTTTCTTT
>TRBV4-2|TRBD2|-|TRBJ2-1
CASSQVRAGGSNEQFF
TGTGCCAGCAGCCAAGTAAGAGCGGGGGGGTCCAATGAGCAGTTCTTC
>TRBV6-5|-|-|TRBJ2-1
CASSYLPNYNEQFF
TGTGCCAGCAGTTACTTACCTAACTACAATGAGCAGTTCTTC
>TRBV7-9|-|once|TRBJ1-4
CASSYRAPGGLFF
TGTGCCAGCAGCTACCGGGCCCCAGGAGGACTGTTTTTT
>TRBV7-3|TRBD1|-|TRBJ2-2
CASSLTGQGWSTGELFF
TGTGCCAGCAGCTTAACAGGACAGGGATGGAGCACCGGGGAGCTGTTTTTT
>TRBV28|-|once|TRBJ1-3
CASSPELSSGNTIYF
TGTGCCAGCAGTCCGGAGCTAAGCTCTGGAAACACCATATATTTT
>TRBV5-4|TRBD2|-|TRBJ2-3
CASSLGDLAGVRDTQYF
TGTGCCAGCAGCTTGGGCGACTTAGCGGGAGTGAGAGATACGCAGTATTTT
>TRBV11-2|TRBD1|once|TRBJ1-2
CASSRQGAESGYTF
TGTGCCAGCAGTCGACAGGGGGCGGAGAGTGGCTACACCTTC
>TRBV27|TRBD1|-|TRBJ1-2
CASSYLPGQRNYGYTF
TGTGCCAGCAGCTACTTGCCGGGACAGCGTAACTATGGCTACACCTTC
>TRBV28|TRBD1|-|TRBJ1-4
CASSSTGGSEKLFF
TGTGCCAGCAGTTCGACAGGGGGGAGTGAAAAACTGTTTTTT
>TRBV18|-|once|TRBJ1-4
CASSPSAYGEKLFF
TGTGCCAGCTCACCCAGCGCATATGGAGAAAAACTGTTTTTT
>TRBV11-2|TRBD1|once|TRBJ1-1
CASGLTGGTEAFF
TGTGCCAGCGGGTTGACAGGGGGCACTGAAGCTTTCTTT
>TRBV6-5|TRBD1|-|TRBJ1-1
CASSPRRGLTEAFF
TGTGCCAGCAGTCCCCGGAGGGGGCTAACTGAAGCTTTCTTT
>TRBV11-3|TRBD1|-|TRBJ1-1
CASSLDNWRQGGNTEAFF
TGTGCCAGCAGCTTAGATAATTGGAGACAGGGAGGTAACACTGAAGCTTTCTTT
>TRBV10-3|TRBD1|-|TRBJ2-7
CATGQTFEQYF
TGTGCCACGGGACAGACCTTTGAGCAGTACTTC
>TRBV2|-|-|TRBJ1-5
CASCGEVDQPQHF
TGTGCCAGCTGTGGTGAGGTAGACCAGCCCCAGCATTTT
>TRBV27|TRBD1|-|TRBJ1-1
CASSMTGGLTEAFF
TGTGCCAGCAGTATGACAGGGGGTCTTACTGAAGCTTTCTTT
>TRBV10-3|-|-|TRBJ2-7
CAISDSGTLDPYEQYF
TGTGCCATCAGTGATTCCGGGACATTAGACCCCTACGAGCAGTACTTC
>TRBV18|-|few|TRBJ1-2
CASSPDSWGGYTF
TGTGCCAGCTCACCGGACAGCTGGGGGGGCTACACCTTC
>TRBV14|-|-|TRBJ1-2
CASSQVTSNYGYTF
TGTGCCAGCAGCCAAGTAACCAGTAACTATGGCTACACCTTC
>TRBV19|TRBD1|-|TRBJ1-5
CASSIPGTGGLQPQHF
TGTGCCAGTAGTATTCCCGGGACAGGGGGCCTTCAGCCCCAGCATTTT
>TRBV14|TRBD1|-|TRBJ2-2
CASSQVGGTGVTGELFF
TGTGCCAGCAGCCAAGTCGGGGGGACAGGGGTCACCGGGGAGCTGTTTTTT
>TRBV19|TRBD2|-|TRBJ2-3
CASSIYASGVDTQYF
TGTGCCAGTAGTATTTATGCTAGCGGAGTGGATACGCAGTATTTT
>TRBV4-2|TRBD1|-|TRBJ1-5
CASSLNRGYQPQHF
TGTGCCAGCAGTCTGAACAGGGGATATCAGCCCCAGCATTTT
>TRBV19|TRBD1|-|TRBJ2-7
CASSIDAGQGAREQYF
TGTGCCAGTAGTATAGATGCTGGACAGGGGGCTCGCGAGCAGTACTTC
>TRBV19|-|-|TRBJ1-5
CASSVSGRNQPQHF
TGTGCCAGTAGTGTATCAGGGAGGAATCAGCCCCAGCATTTT
>TRBV16|-|-|TRBJ1-2
CASSQSPGYGYTF
TGTGCCAGCAGCCAATCCCCAGGCTATGGCTACACCTTC
>TRBV4-3|TRBD1|-|TRBJ2-7
CASSRSGDRTYEQYF
TGCGCCAGCAGCCGTTCTGGGGACAGAACCTACGAGCAGTACTTC
>TRBV6-8|-|-|TRBJ1-2
CARRGGQNGYTF
TGTGCCAGGCGGGGGGGGCAAAATGGCTACACCTTC
>TRBV7-3|TRBD1|-|TRBJ1-1
CASSRDRGFTEAFF
TGTGCCAGCAGCCGGGACAGGGGCTTCACTGAAGCTTTCTTT